This TCR beta chain is drawn from a study of cytomegalovirus exposure and HLA in healthy donors (dated by TCRdb to 2016 to 2017). Notes on the research overall: An earlier analysis of 587 of the donors reported 250 to 300 Gb of sequence data and about 100 million unique TCR beta sequences from roughly 200 million T cells. Among roughly 400 genotyped donors of the cohort, an average of about 240,000 unique TCR beta nucleotide sequences was sequenced per donor, of which 15% to 20% were non-productive. Class I and class II HLA loci were covered by the typing at four-digit resolution. A separate validation cohort of more than 100 different subjects was used in addition to the 666-subject first cohort. Rather than drawing on any new phenotypic data, the later analysis identified candidate immune exposures from TCR beta sequences and the way those sequences occurred across donors. To predict cytomegalovirus infection status, the study brought together high-throughput TCR immunosequencing, statistical association of individual TCRs with disease status, and machine learning. Typing coverage varied by locus: roughly 620-640 donors for A, B, C, DRB1 and DQB1; roughly 510 for DQA1; 606 for DPA1; about 450 for DPB1. The genetic ancestry cluster associated with self-reported Caucasian donors included around 76% of the roughly 410 genotyped donors. Approximately 300 gigabases of sequencing data and 75 million to 85 million unique TCR sequences made up an early release that covered approximately 700 HLA-typed donors. Four to six DR-DQ haplotypes were handled as single units for association and clustering, since linkage in the cohort was strong. To decide whether each TCR beta V gene segment behaved as functional or pseudogenic, an earlier analysis of over 500 of the donors relied on high-throughput TCR beta sequencing. The T cell repertoires of 666 subjects were profiled by immunosequencing and related to cytomegalovirus serostatus. Every discovery cohort repertoire had been produced on one sequencing platform. A later analysis re-examined previously published TCR beta repertoires from roughly 720 donors and added high-resolution HLA genotyping to investigate patterns of TCR occurrence. The study was designed to test whether signatures of past pathogen exposure could be identified by cataloging public T cell receptors. Alongside the repertoire data, information on donor age, sex, ethnicity and CMV serostatus was compiled. In a later genetic analysis, genome-wide SNP genotypes for about 65% of the roughly 670 donors were used, and that subset was treated as a discovery cohort.

Details on this clone: The antigen this receptor binds is unknown. Base qualities are not provided; no much larger clone lies one nucleotide away.

Study-level results and caveats: Over 15 rarely observed V segments, including chromosome 9 orphons, were excluded from the earlier analysis of a few hundred of the donors because counts were too low. A later analysis found that HLA-associated TCR beta chains were more clonally expanded and had lower generation probabilities than equally common non-associated chains. In both the original and validation cohorts, the classifier was reported to diagnose cytomegalovirus status with high specificity and sensitivity. According to a later analysis, most CMV-associated TCR beta chains appeared to be HLA-restricted, and the HLA associations seemed to be driven largely by CMV exposure. An association between a missense DCLRE1C variant and V-gene and J-gene trimming of TCR beta chains was found in a later genetic analysis and replicated in an independent cohort. The only immune exposure information available for the cohort was CMV serostatus. Sequencing depth was assumed to be roughly uniform across donors in the presence/absence analyses, though that assumption may not hold. When HLA alleles, especially DR and DQ, strongly co-occurred, TCR associations were difficult to assign to individual alleles. Linkage disequilibrium might explain the correlated functional status among segregating V segments, but an unknown experimental factor could not be excluded. In an earlier analysis of over 550 of the donors, most TCR beta V segments were observed in productive rearrangements about 90% or about 30% of the time, broadly matching IMGT annotations. In a later analysis, some 17,000 TCR beta sequences were associated with specific HLA alleles at a false discovery rate of 0.05. Most TCR sequences were observed very rarely across donors, whereas some public TCRs were present in many individuals. In vitro tests confirmed that a few of the cytomegalovirus-associated TCR beta chains recognize cytomegalovirus antigens. A cluster of highly shared sequence variants was judged likely to represent a technical artifact of the sequencing pipeline. According to the authors, the approach could potentially be generalized to other disease states and immunological phenotypes. The study listed over 150 TCR beta chains as associated with cytomegalovirus. In a later analysis, TCR association rates were found to vary across HLA loci, with the most associated TCRs seen for DRB1 alleles and the fewest for HLA-C alleles. A further reported finding was that TCR beta sequences accurately predicted the HLA-A and HLA-B alleles for most subjects in the first cohort. Some IMGT-functional V segments, including TRBV6-2 and TRBV6-3, could not be distinguished by the 87-base-pair reads and were therefore excluded. Compared with the 666-donor mean, donors in an Asian-associated ancestry cluster had fewer N-insertions in productive TCRs, according to a later genetic analysis. Because some donors lacked HLA typing at each locus, the association tests relied only on the typed subset. Several of the top co-occurrence clusters appeared to be linked to parvovirus B19, influenza, CMV and Epstein-Barr virus, according to a later analysis. Only TCR beta chains were sequenced in this cohort, and the absence of alpha or paired-chain data limited detectable features.

The germline V gene (reference sequence) sets CDR1 to MNHEY and CDR2 to SMNVEV. Trimming at the junction amounts to 3 bases on V and 6 bases on J, and the germline ends lie 11 bases apart. From the cysteine up to the phenylalanine, the CDR3 has a length of 13 residues. Just the 39-base CDR3 DNA is kept, in frame starting at base 1. The cohort was made up of hundreds of healthy bone marrow donors. Cohort members were all nominally healthy when sampled, although unrecorded immune exposures were likely present. The donor tested CMV seropositive, placing the donor among the approximately 290 seropositive members of the cohort. A peripheral blood sample was collected from each donor, and TCR beta sequencing was performed on peripheral blood mononuclear cells. The Qiagen DNeasy Blood Extraction Kit was used to extract genomic DNA from the blood cell samples. Preparation of the library involved the immunoSEQ multiplex PCR assay. For the multiplex PCR, a mixture combining 60 forward primers for TCR Vbeta segments and 13 reverse primers for TCR Jbeta segments was used. The CDR3 region of rearranged TCR beta genes was amplified from genomic DNA by a multiplex PCR assay. The amplified TCR beta libraries were sequenced on the Illumina HiSeq System as 87-base-pair reads. For the original study's pipeline: In a later analysis, roughly 80 million unique TCR beta chains were counted across the approximately 640 repertoires, and approximately 9.9 million of these chains were shared by at least two donors. Raw reads were error-corrected and collapsed into unique sequences with a nearest-neighbor algorithm that merged closely related sequences to remove PCR and sequencing errors. V, D and J gene segments were assigned by aligning CDR3 sequences to IMGT reference sequences. For a sequence to be retained, a match of at least six nucleotides was required to both a V gene segment and a J gene segment. A rearrangement was called productive if the CDR3 had no stop codons and remained in frame with V and J, and every other rearrangement was called non-productive. Following IMGT convention, CDR3 was defined as the stretch from the second conserved V-encoded cysteine up to the conserved J-encoded phenylalanine. The earlier analysis of approximately 590 of the donors excluded any sequence lacking an unambiguous match to a single V gene segment. In an earlier analysis of several hundred of the donors, V segments were called functional above 56.7% productive rearrangements and were called segregating when the between-donor standard deviation exceeded 5%. To diagnose cytomegalovirus status from the catalog of TCR beta chain sequences, a statistical classification framework was built. In a later analysis, TCR nucleotide sequences were compared against IMGT/GENE-DB human TR gene sequences so that V and J genes could be assigned. In a later analysis, CDR3 sequences and most-parsimonious VDJ recombination scenarios were assigned using the TCRdist pipeline. In a later analysis, each TCR beta chain was defined by its CDR3 amino acid sequence together with its V-gene family, and reads lacking a unique V-gene family were excluded. In a later analysis, fewer than 650 highly shared, low-generation-probability nucleotide sequences were removed to address suspected cross-contamination and a sequencing artifact. In a later analysis, a clonal expansion index for each public chain was calculated from normalized within-repertoire ranks of inferred template counts. In a later analysis, generation probabilities were computed using a VDJ recombination model fitted to out-of-frame rearrangements, and the results were checked against IGoR. A later analysis scored TCR-TCR, TCR-HLA and TCR-CMV co-occurrence with hypergeometric tests, applying a repertoire-size bias correction to TCR pairs. False discovery rates were estimated in a later analysis by permuting HLA or CMV assignments 20 times. A later analysis grouped co-occurring TCRs with DBSCAN, adding TCRdist sequence similarity when clustering within HLA-allele-positive subsets. Repertoires with fewer than 30,000 or more than 120,000 public chains were left out of co-occurrence clustering, as were four to six repertoires with anomalous nucleotide sharing. TCRdb took this table from immuneACCESS and kept in-frame rearrangements with V and J called. Such tables lack part of the clones; where checked against another copy, unresolved V genes explain under half of the gap, and the rest is unexplained. V and J calls and clone size follow that table, whereas D and trimming were derived from the DNA. Counted in this sample were around 100,000 clones; around 83% of them appeared once. The ten largest clonotypes hold 3% to 4.5% of the sample.

The receptor's source is a female donor in good health and CMV-seropositive. Here the chain combines TRBV27 and TRBJ1-2; the D gene is unclear. The source material was PBMCs. This receptor has the CDR3 CASSFRQFHGYTF. The bases read TGTGCCAGCAGTTTCCGTCAGTTCCATGGCTACACCTTC.